This record concerns one T cell receptor (beta chain) sequence. Its antigen is undetermined. The source of the sample is a study of T cells in Graves' hyperthyroidism and ophthalmopathy. About the research overall: Specimen type is peripheral blood, collected at initial diagnosis prior to any treatment.

TCR beta CDR3 regions were amplified from RNA. Using the HTBI primer set, a first-round RT-PCR was run on the TCR CDR3. One entry per CDR3 protein, called by TCRdb with MiXCR from the multiplex PCR reads. The sample has more than 650,000 distinct CDR3 sequences; 14% are singletons. Trimming removed 5 bases from V and 4 bases from J, with 9 bases in between. The CDR3 runs 13 residues. From germline, CDR1 is MNHEY and CDR2 SMNVEV (reference sequence). Disease duration under 2 months; hyperthyroidism patients were aged 18 to 65. The study excluded patients with uncontrolled infection, other autoimmune disease, pregnancy or lactation. Study findings and constraints: Blood also showed most of the thyroid clonotypes that were expanded above 0.001.

The source of this sequence is a woman younger than 35 with Graves' hyperthyroidism. The chain is built from TRBV27 and TRBJ2-4; D not certain. The sequenced sample was blood. CDR3 DNA: TGTGCCAGCAGTACAACAATTAAAAACATTCAGTACTTC. It is translated as CASSTTIKNIQYF.